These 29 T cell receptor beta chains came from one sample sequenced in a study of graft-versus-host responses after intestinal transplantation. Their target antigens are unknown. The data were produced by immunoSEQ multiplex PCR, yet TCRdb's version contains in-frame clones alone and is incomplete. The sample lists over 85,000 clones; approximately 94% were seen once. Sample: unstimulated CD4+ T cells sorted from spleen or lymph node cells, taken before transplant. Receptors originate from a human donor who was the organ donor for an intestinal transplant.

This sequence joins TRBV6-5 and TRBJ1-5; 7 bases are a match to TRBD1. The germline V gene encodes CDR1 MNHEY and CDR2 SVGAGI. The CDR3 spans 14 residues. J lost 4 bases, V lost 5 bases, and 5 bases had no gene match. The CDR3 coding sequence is TGTGCCAGCAGTGAGTCAGGGGGAAATCAGCCCCAGCATTTT. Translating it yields CASSESGGNQPQHF.

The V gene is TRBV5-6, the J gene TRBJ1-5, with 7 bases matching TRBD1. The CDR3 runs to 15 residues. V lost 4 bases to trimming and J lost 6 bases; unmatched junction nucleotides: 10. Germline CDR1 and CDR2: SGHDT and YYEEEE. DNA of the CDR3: TGTGCCAGCAGCCTAAGGACAGGTTGGGGTCAGCCCCAGCATTTT. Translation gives CASSLRTGWGQPQHF.

The CDR3 region has the DNA TGCGCCAGCAGCTTGGACAGGGTTCGTAACAATGAGCAGTTCTTC. Amino acids: CASSLDRVRNNEQFF. This sequence joins TRBV5-1 and TRBJ2-1, with D possibly TRBD1 on 6 matching bases. Germline V CDR1 and CDR2: SGHRS, YFSETQ. The germline V and J ends were trimmed by 0 bases and 5 bases, with 12 bases remaining between them. This CDR3 has 15 residues.

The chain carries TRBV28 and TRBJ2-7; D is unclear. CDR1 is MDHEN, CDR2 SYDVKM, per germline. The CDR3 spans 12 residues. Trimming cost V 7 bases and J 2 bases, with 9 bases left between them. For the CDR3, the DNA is TGTGCCAGCAAAAACAACGCCTACGAGCAGTACTTC. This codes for CASKNNAYEQYF.

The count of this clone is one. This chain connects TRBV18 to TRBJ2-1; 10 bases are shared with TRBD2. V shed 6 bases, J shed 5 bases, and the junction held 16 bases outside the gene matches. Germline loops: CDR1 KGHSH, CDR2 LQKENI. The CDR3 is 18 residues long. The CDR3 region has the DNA TGTGCCAGCTCCCAACTCAGCGGGGGGGCAATAATCGACAATGAGCAGTTCTTC. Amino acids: CASSQLSGGAIIDNEQFF.

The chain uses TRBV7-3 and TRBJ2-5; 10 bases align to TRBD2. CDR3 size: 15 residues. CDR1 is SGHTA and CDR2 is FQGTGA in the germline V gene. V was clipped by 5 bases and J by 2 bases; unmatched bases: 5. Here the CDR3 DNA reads TGTGCCAGCAGCCCCCGGACTAGCGGACAAGAGACCCAGTACTTC. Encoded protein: CASSPRTSGQETQYF.

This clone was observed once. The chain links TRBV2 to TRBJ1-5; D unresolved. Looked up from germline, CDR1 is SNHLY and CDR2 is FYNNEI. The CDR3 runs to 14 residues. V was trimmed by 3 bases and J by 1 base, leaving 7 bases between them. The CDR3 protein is CASSDPRSNQPQHF. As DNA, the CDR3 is TGTGCCAGCAGTGACCCCCGGAGCAATCAGCCCCAGCATTTT.

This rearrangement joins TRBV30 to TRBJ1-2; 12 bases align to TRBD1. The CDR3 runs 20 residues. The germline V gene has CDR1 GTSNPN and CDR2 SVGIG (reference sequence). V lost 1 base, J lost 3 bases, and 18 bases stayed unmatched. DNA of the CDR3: TGTGCCTGGAGTGGGAGTACAACCGGGACAGGGGGCTTCCATCACTATGGCTACACCTTC. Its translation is CAWSGSTTGTGGFHHYGYTF. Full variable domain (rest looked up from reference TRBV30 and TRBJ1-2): SQTIHQWPATLVQPVGSPLSLECTVEGTSNPNLYWYRQAAGRGLQLLFYSVGIGQISSEVPQNLSASRPQDRQFILSSKKLLLSDSGFYLCAWSGSTTGTGGFHHYGYTFGSGTRLTVV.

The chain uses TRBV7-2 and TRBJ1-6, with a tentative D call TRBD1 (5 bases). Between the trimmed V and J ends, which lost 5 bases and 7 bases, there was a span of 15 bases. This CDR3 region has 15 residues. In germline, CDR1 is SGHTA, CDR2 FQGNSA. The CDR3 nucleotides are TGTGCCAGCAGCCCAGAGACGGGGGAAAATTCACCCCTCCACTTT. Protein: CASSPETGENSPLHF.

The CDR3: CASSEQRNSPLHF. DNA for the CDR3: TGTGCCAGCAGTGAACAGCGTAATTCACCCCTCCACTTT. The chain joins TRBV6-4 to TRBJ1-6; D uncertain. CDR1 is MRHNA, CDR2 SNTAGT, per germline. V was trimmed by 3 bases and J by 6 bases, leaving 6 bases between them. The length of the CDR3 is 13 residues.

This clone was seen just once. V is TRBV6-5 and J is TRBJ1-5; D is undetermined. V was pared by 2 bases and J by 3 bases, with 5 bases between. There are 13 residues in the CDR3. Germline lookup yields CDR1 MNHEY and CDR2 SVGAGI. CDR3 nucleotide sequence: TGTGCCAGCAGTTACGATTTCAATCAGCCCCAGCATTTT. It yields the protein CASSYDFNQPQHF.

The CDR3 sequence is CASRRGQGSYEQYF. CDR3 nucleotide sequence: TGTGCCAGCAGGCGGGGACAGGGTAGCTACGAGCAGTACTTC. The rearrangement uses TRBV6-5 and TRBJ2-7; TRBD1 agrees at 9 bases. This CDR3 spans 14 amino acids. Per germline, CDR1 MNHEY and CDR2 SVGAGI. V gave up 6 bases and J gave up 3 bases; unmatched junction bases: 6.

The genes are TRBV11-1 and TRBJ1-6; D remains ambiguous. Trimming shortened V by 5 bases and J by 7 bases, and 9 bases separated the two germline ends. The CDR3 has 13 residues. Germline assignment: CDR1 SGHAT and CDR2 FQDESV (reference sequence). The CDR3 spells CASSTRRNSPLHF. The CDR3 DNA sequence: TGTGCCAGCAGCACCCGACGGAATTCACCCCTCCACTTT. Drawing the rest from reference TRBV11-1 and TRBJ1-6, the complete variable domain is EAEVAQSPRYKITEKSQAVAFWCDPISGHATLYWYRQILGQGPELLVQFQDESVVDDSQLPKDRFSAERLKGVDSTLKIQPAELGDSAMYLCASSTRRNSPLHFGNGTRLTVT.

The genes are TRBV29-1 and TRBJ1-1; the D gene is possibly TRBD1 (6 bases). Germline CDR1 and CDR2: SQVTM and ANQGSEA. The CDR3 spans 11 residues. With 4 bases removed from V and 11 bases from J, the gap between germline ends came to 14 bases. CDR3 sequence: CSVVGGVEAFF. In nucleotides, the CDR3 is TGCAGCGTTGTAGGGGGAGTAGAGGCTTTCTTT.

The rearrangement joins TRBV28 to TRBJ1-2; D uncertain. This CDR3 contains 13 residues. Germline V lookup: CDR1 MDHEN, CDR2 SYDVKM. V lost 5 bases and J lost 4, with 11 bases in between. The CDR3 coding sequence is TGTGCCAGCAGTCCCGTGGGGATCTATGGCTACACCTTC. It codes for CASSPVGIYGYTF.

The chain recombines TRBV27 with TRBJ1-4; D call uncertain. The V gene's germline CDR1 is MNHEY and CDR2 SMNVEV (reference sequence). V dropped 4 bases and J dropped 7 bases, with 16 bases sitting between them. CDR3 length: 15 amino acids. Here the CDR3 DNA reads TGTGCCAGCAGTTCTTCCCCGGGGTGGGGTGAAAAACTGTTTTTT. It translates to CASSSSPGWGEKLFF.

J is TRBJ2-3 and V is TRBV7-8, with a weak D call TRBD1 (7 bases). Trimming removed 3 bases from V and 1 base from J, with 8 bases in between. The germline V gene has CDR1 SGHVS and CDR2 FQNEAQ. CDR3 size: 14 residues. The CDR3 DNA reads TGTGCCAGCAGCTTCAGGGGGGGCACAGATACGCAGTATTTT. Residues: CASSFRGGTDTQYF.

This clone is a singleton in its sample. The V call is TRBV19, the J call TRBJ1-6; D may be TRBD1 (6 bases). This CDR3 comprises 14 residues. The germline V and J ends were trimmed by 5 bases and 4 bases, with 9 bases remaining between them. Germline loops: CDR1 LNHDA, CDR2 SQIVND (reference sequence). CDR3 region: CASSGTGYNSPLHF. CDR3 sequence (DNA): TGTGCCAGTAGTGGTACAGGGTATAATTCACCCCTCCACTTT. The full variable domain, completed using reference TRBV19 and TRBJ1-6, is DGGITQSPKYLFRKEGQNVTLSCEQNLNHDAMYWYRQDPGQGLRLIYYSQIVNDFQKGDIAEGYSVSREKKESFPLTVTSAQKNPTAFYLCASSGTGYNSPLHFGNGTRLTVT.

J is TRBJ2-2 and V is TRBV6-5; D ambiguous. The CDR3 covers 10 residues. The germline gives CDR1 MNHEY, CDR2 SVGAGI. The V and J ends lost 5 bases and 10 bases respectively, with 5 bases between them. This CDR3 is CASSGQELFF. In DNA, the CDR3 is TGTGCCAGCAGTGGCCAGGAGCTGTTTTTT.

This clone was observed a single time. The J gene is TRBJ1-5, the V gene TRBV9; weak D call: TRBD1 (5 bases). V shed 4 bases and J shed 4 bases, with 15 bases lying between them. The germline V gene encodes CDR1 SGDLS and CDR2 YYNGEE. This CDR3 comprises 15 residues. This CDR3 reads CASSPNAGGNQPQHF. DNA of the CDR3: TGTGCCAGCAGCCCCAACGCTGGGGGAAATCAGCCCCAGCATTTT.

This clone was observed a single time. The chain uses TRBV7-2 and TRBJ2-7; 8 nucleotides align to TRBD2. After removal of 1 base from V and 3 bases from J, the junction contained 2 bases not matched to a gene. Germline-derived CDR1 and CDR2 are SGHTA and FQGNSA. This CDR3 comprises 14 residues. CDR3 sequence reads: CASSLGGGNYEQYF. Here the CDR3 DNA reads TGTGCCAGCAGCTTAGGCGGGGGGAACTACGAGCAGTACTTC.

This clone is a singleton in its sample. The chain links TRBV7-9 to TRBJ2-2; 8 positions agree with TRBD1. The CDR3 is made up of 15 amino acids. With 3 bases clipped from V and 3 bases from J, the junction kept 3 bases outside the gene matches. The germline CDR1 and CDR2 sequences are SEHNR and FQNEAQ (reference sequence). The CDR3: CASSLTGVYTGELFF. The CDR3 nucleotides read TGTGCCAGCAGCTTGACAGGGGTCTACACCGGGGAGCTGTTTTTT. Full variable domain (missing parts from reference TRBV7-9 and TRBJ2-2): DTGVSQNPRHKITKRGQNVTFRCDPISEHNRLYWYRQTLGQGPEFLTYFQNEAQLEKSRLLSDRFSAERPKGSFSTLEIQRTEQGDSAMYLCASSLTGVYTGELFFGEGSRLTVL.

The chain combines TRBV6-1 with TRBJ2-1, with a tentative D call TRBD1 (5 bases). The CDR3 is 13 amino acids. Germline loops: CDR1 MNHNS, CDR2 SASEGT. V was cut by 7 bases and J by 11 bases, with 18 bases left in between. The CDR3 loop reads CASTDSVAQKQFF. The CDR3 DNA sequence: TGTGCCAGCACCGACAGTGTCGCCCAAAAGCAGTTCTTC.

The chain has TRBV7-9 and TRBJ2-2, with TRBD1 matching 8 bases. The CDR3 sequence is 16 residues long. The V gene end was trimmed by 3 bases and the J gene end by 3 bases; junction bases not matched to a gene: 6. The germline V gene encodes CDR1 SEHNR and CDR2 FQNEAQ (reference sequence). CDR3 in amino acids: CASSFIPGQDTGELFF. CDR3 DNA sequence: TGTGCCAGCAGCTTCATACCGGGACAGGACACCGGGGAGCTGTTTTTT.

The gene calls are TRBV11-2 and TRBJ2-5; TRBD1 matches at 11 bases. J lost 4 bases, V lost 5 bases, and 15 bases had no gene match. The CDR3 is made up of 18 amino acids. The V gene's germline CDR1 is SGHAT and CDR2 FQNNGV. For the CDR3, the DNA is TGTGCCAGCAGCCCTAGGGACAGGGGGGGATATTTGGGAGAGACCCAGTACTTC. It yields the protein CASSPRDRGGYLGETQYF.

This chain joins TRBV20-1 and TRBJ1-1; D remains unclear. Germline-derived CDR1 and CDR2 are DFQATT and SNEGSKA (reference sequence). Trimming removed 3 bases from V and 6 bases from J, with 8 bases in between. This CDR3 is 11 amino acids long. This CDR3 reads CSASRQAEAFF. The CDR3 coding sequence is TGCAGTGCTAGTAGGCAGGCTGAAGCTTTCTTT.

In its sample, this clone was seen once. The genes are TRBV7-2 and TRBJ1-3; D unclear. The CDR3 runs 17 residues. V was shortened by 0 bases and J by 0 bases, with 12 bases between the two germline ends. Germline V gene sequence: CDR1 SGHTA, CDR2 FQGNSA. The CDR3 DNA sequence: TGTGCCAGCAGCTTAGCTGGACGGAGAATCTCTGGAAACACCATATATTTT. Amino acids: CASSLAGRRISGNTIYF.

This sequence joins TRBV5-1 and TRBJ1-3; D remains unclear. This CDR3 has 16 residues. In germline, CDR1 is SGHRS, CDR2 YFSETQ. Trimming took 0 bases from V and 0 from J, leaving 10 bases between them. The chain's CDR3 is CASSLEASSSGNTIYF. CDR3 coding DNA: TGCGCCAGCAGCTTGGAAGCATCGAGCTCTGGAAACACCATATATTTT.

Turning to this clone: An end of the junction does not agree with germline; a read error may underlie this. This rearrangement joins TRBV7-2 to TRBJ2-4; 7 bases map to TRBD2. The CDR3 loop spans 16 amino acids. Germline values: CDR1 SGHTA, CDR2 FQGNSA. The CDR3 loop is CASLREDWIAENIQYF. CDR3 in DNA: TGTGCCAGCCTCCGGGAGGACTGGATAGCCGAAAACATTCAGTACTTC.